Listed below are T cell receptor beta chains from one sample, sequenced in a study of CD8 T cells in Susac syndrome. TCRdb reprocessed the immunoSEQ multiplex PCR reads with MiXCR, giving one entry per CDR3 protein. The sample lists around 190,000 distinct CDR3 sequences, 85% to 95% seen once, with around 0.16% in the top ten. The sample comprised CD8+ T cells from PBMCs. The receptors were gathered from a human donor with multiple sclerosis. Both conserved end residues are part of each CDR3. A D gene is named only where the DNA matches it firmly. Size is omitted from some rows. Given values are once, few, many or a class for expanded clones.

clone size: NA; D gene: NA; J gene: TRBJ1-5; V gene: TRBV20-1; CDR3 DNA: TGCAGTGCTAGGGGGGAGGGAGGATATAGCAATCAGCCCCAGCATTTT; CDR3 protein: CSARGEGGYSNQPQHF
clone size: NA; D gene: NA; J gene: TRBJ2-2; V gene: TRBV20-1; CDR3 DNA: TGCAGTGCTGATAGCGGAGCGAACACCGGGGAGCTGTTTTTT; CDR3 protein: CSADSGANTGELFF
clone size: NA; D gene: NA; J gene: TRBJ1-2; V gene: TRBV6-1; CDR3 DNA: TGTGCCAGCAGTGAAATAGGGGGACATGGCTACACCTTC; CDR3 protein: CASSEIGGHGYTF
clone size: once; D gene: TRBD2; J gene: TRBJ2-1; V gene: TRBV6-4; CDR3 DNA: TGTGCCAGCAGCCCACGGGAGGCAGGCTACAATGAGCAGTTCTTC; CDR3 protein: CASSPREAGYNEQFF
clone size: NA; D gene: NA; J gene: TRBJ2-7; V gene: TRBV9; CDR3 DNA: TGTGCCAGCAGCGCGGAGGGTTTCTACGAGCAGTACTTC; CDR3 protein: CASSAEGFYEQYF
clone size: once; D gene: TRBD2; J gene: TRBJ2-5; V gene: TRBV6-6; CDR3 DNA: TGTGCCAGCAGTTCCGGGACTAGCGGGCCCCAAGAGACCCAGTACTTC; CDR3 protein: CASSSGTSGPQETQYF
clone size: NA; D gene: NA; J gene: TRBJ2-1; V gene: TRBV14; CDR3 DNA: TGTGCCAGCAGCCAAATTGACAGTGATGAGCAGTTCTTC; CDR3 protein: CASSQIDSDEQFF
clone size: NA; D gene: NA; J gene: TRBJ2-3; V gene: TRBV29-1; CDR3 DNA: TGCAGCGTCGGACCGACAGATACGCAGTATTTT; CDR3 protein: CSVGPTDTQYF
clone size: NA; D gene: NA; J gene: TRBJ1-5; V gene: TRBV14; CDR3 DNA: TGTGCCAGCAGCCAAGCCTTAAATCAGCCCCAGCATTTT; CDR3 protein: CASSQALNQPQHF
clone size: few; D gene: NA; J gene: TRBJ2-7; V gene: TRBV5-1; CDR3 DNA: TGCGCCAGCAGCTTGGCAGGGATGATCCACGAGCAGTACTTC; CDR3 protein: CASSLAGMIHEQYF
clone size: NA; D gene: NA; J gene: TRBJ2-1; V gene: TRBV30; CDR3 DNA: TGTGCCTGGAGTGTCGGCAGGGTGGACAATGAGCAGTTCTTC; CDR3 protein: CAWSVGRVDNEQFF
clone size: NA; D gene: TRBD2; J gene: TRBJ2-1; V gene: TRBV20-1; CDR3 DNA: TGCAGTGCCCGACTAGCGGGCTCCTACAATGAGCAGTTCTTC; CDR3 protein: CSARLAGSYNEQFF
clone size: NA; D gene: TRBD2; J gene: TRBJ2-1; V gene: TRBV28; CDR3 DNA: TGTGCCAGCAGTTTTAGGAGGACTAGCTTTCCCGGTGGGTACAATGAGCAGTTCTTC; CDR3 protein: CASSFRRTSFPGGYNEQFF
clone size: NA; D gene: NA; J gene: TRBJ2-5; V gene: TRBV28; CDR3 DNA: TGTGCCAGCAGGAACGAGGGGCGGGAGACCCAGTACTTC; CDR3 protein: CASRNEGRETQYF
clone size: NA; D gene: NA; J gene: TRBJ1-2; V gene: TRBV2; CDR3 DNA: TGTGCCAGCATTAGCCCAGGGTCGTTCTATAATTATGGCTACACCTTC; CDR3 protein: CASISPGSFYNYGYTF
clone size: NA; D gene: NA; J gene: TRBJ2-5; V gene: TRBV7-2; CDR3 DNA: TGTGCCAGCAGCTTAACCCCGGAGCAAGAGACCCAGTACTTC; CDR3 protein: CASSLTPEQETQYF
clone size: NA; D gene: NA; J gene: TRBJ2-3; V gene: TRBV6-6; CDR3 DNA: TGTGCCAGCAGTGATCTAGGCTCATATACGCAGTATTTT; CDR3 protein: CASSDLGSYTQYF
clone size: NA; D gene: NA; J gene: TRBJ2-5; V gene: TRBV11-2; CDR3 DNA: TGTGCCAGCAGCTTATCGACGGGACCAAAAGAGACCCAGTACTTC; CDR3 protein: CASSLSTGPKETQYF
clone size: NA; D gene: NA; J gene: TRBJ1-5; V gene: TRBV5-6; CDR3 DNA: TGTGCCAGCAGCCCGGGTTTGGGTCAGCCCCAGCATTTT; CDR3 protein: CASSPGLGQPQHF
clone size: NA; D gene: NA; J gene: TRBJ2-1; V gene: TRBV18; CDR3 DNA: TGTGCCAGCTCACCACCGAACTCCTACAATGAGCAGTTCTTC; CDR3 protein: CASSPPNSYNEQFF
clone size: NA; D gene: TRBD2; J gene: TRBJ2-1; V gene: TRBV27; CDR3 DNA: TGTGCCAGCAGTTTGTGGACTAGCGGGAGGGATGAGCAGTTCTTC; CDR3 protein: CASSLWTSGRDEQFF
clone size: NA; D gene: NA; J gene: TRBJ2-7; V gene: TRBV28; CDR3 DNA: TGTGCCAGCAGTTTATTGGCACAGGGCTACGAGCAGTACTTC; CDR3 protein: CASSLLAQGYEQYF
clone size: NA; D gene: NA; J gene: TRBJ2-3; V gene: TRBV14; CDR3 DNA: TGTGCCAGCAGCCATTATCGACAGGCTGGCACAGATACGCAGTATTTT; CDR3 protein: CASSHYRQAGTDTQYF
clone size: NA; D gene: TRBD1; J gene: TRBJ2-7; V gene: TRBV2; CDR3 DNA: TGTGCCAGCAGTGGACAGGGATTGAGGCACGAGCAGTACTTC; CDR3 protein: CASSGQGLRHEQYF
clone size: NA; D gene: NA; J gene: TRBJ2-7; V gene: TRBV3-1; CDR3 DNA: TGTGCCAGCAGCCGGCTGGACGACGAGCAGTACTTC; CDR3 protein: CASSRLDDEQYF
clone size: NA; D gene: TRBD1; J gene: TRBJ1-5; V gene: TRBV19; CDR3 DNA: TGTGCCAGCTCCTTCACCCGCAGGGGGCAGCCCCAGCATTTT; CDR3 protein: CASSFTRRGQPQHF
clone size: NA; D gene: NA; J gene: TRBJ1-1; V gene: TRBV2; CDR3 DNA: TGTGCCAGCAGGCCGCGGCCCACTGAAGCTTTCTTT; CDR3 protein: CASRPRPTEAFF
clone size: NA; D gene: TRBD1; J gene: TRBJ2-1; V gene: TRBV3-1; CDR3 DNA: TGTGCCAGCAGCCAAGAACCTAGACAGGGACCCACCTACAATGAGCAGTTCTTC; CDR3 protein: CASSQEPRQGPTYNEQFF
clone size: NA; D gene: NA; J gene: TRBJ2-7; V gene: TRBV20-1; CDR3 DNA: TGCAGTGCATGTGGCCCTACGGTGGAAAACGAGCAGTACTTC; CDR3 protein: CSACGPTVENEQYF
clone size: NA; D gene: NA; J gene: TRBJ2-1; V gene: TRBV20-1; CDR3 DNA: TGCAGTGCTAGAGGAAGACAGTACAATGAGCAGTTCTTC; CDR3 protein: CSARGRQYNEQFF
clone size: NA; D gene: NA; J gene: TRBJ2-2; V gene: TRBV7-8; CDR3 DNA: TGTGCCGCCCGAGGATCAAGTGGCACCGGGGAGCTGTTTTTT; CDR3 protein: CAARGSSGTGELFF
clone size: NA; D gene: TRBD2; J gene: TRBJ2-7; V gene: TRBV3-1; CDR3 DNA: TGTGCCAGCAGTCTGGGACTAGCGGGGGGGCTGGATAGCAACTTC; CDR3 protein: CASSLGLAGGLDSNF
clone size: once; D gene: TRBD1; J gene: TRBJ2-1; V gene: TRBV9; CDR3 DNA: TGTGCCAGCAGCGCATCCCAGGGGGTGCACAATGAGCAGTTCTTC; CDR3 protein: CASSASQGVHNEQFF
clone size: NA; D gene: NA; J gene: TRBJ1-1; V gene: TRBV6-1; CDR3 DNA: TGTGCCAGCAGCCCCTGGCCGGGGGGATTTTCTACTGAAGCTTTCTTT; CDR3 protein: CASSPWPGGFSTEAFF
clone size: NA; D gene: TRBD1; J gene: TRBJ1-2; V gene: TRBV3-1; CDR3 DNA: TGTGCCAGCAGCCAAGAGGAAGTTGGTGGGGGACAGACTAACTATGGCTACACCTTC; CDR3 protein: CASSQEEVGGGQTNYGYTF
clone size: NA; D gene: NA; J gene: TRBJ2-7; V gene: TRBV29-1; CDR3 DNA: TGCAGCGTTTGGGAGGTTAGCTCCTACGAGCAGTACTTC; CDR3 protein: CSVWEVSSYEQYF
clone size: NA; D gene: NA; J gene: TRBJ2-7; V gene: TRBV29-1; CDR3 DNA: TGCAGCGTTGAACAGGGATACGAGCAGTACTTC; CDR3 protein: CSVEQGYEQYF
clone size: NA; D gene: NA; J gene: TRBJ2-5; V gene: TRBV10-1; CDR3 DNA: TGCGCCAGCAGTGAGTCTAGCCCGGGAGAGACCCAGTACTTC; CDR3 protein: CASSESSPGETQYF
clone size: NA; D gene: NA; J gene: TRBJ2-1; V gene: TRBV5-6; CDR3 DNA: TGTGCCAGCAGCGTCCAGGGGCCTAGGTACAATGAGCAGTTCTTC; CDR3 protein: CASSVQGPRYNEQFF
clone size: NA; D gene: NA; J gene: TRBJ2-1; V gene: TRBV20-1; CDR3 DNA: TGCAGTGCTAGAGGACAAGAAAGCGGGCAAGATGGTTTAGGCTCCTACAATGAGCAGTTCTTC; CDR3 protein: CSARGQESGQDGLGSYNEQFF
clone size: NA; D gene: NA; J gene: TRBJ1-4; V gene: TRBV11-2; CDR3 DNA: TGTGCCAGCAGCTTAAGGGCAGTACCTAATGAAAAACTGTTTTTT; CDR3 protein: CASSLRAVPNEKLFF
clone size: NA; D gene: TRBD2; J gene: TRBJ2-7; V gene: TRBV11-2; CDR3 DNA: TGTGCCAGCAGCTTAGTAGGGAGCGGGGGCCCTATGTTC; CDR3 protein: CASSLVGSGGPMF
clone size: NA; D gene: TRBD2; J gene: TRBJ2-6; V gene: TRBV2; CDR3 DNA: TGTGCCAGCACCGAAGGGAGGGCGGCCAACGTCCTGACTTTC; CDR3 protein: CASTEGRAANVLTF
clone size: NA; D gene: NA; J gene: TRBJ2-7; V gene: TRBV29-1; CDR3 DNA: TGCAGCGTTGCTGGCGGAAGCTCCTACGAGCAGTACTTC; CDR3 protein: CSVAGGSSYEQYF
clone size: NA; D gene: TRBD2; J gene: TRBJ2-3; V gene: TRBV20-1; CDR3 DNA: TGCAGTGCTCCTGCGGGACTATCCTTCACAGATACGCAGTATTTT; CDR3 protein: CSAPAGLSFTDTQYF
clone size: NA; D gene: NA; J gene: TRBJ2-2; V gene: TRBV29-1; CDR3 DNA: TGCAGCGTCCGACAGGACACCGGGGAGCTGTTTTTT; CDR3 protein: CSVRQDTGELFF
clone size: few; D gene: NA; J gene: TRBJ2-2; V gene: TRBV25-1; CDR3 DNA: TGTGCCAGCAGTACCGCGGGCAACACCGGGGAGCTGTTTTTT; CDR3 protein: CASSTAGNTGELFF
clone size: NA; D gene: TRBD2; J gene: TRBJ2-3; V gene: TRBV29-1; CDR3 DNA: TGCAGCGTTGAAGACACGGCAGCGGGAGGGCCAATAGATACGCAGTATTTT; CDR3 protein: CSVEDTAAGGPIDTQYF
clone size: NA; D gene: NA; J gene: TRBJ2-1; V gene: TRBV20-1; CDR3 DNA: TGCAGGATGCGGGTCCCGGGACACAATGAGCAGTTCTTC; CDR3 protein: CRMRVPGHNEQFF
clone size: once; D gene: NA; J gene: TRBJ2-7; V gene: TRBV29-1; CDR3 DNA: TGCAGCGTTGATGTAGGCGGATCCTACGAGCAGTACTTC; CDR3 protein: CSVDVGGSYEQYF
clone size: once; D gene: NA; J gene: TRBJ2-4; V gene: TRBV7-9; CDR3 DNA: TGTGCCAGCAGCCCACAGGGAATAGCCAAAAACATTCAGTACTTC; CDR3 protein: CASSPQGIAKNIQYF
clone size: NA; D gene: NA; J gene: TRBJ2-7; V gene: TRBV29-1; CDR3 DNA: TGCAGCGTTGGGAGGGGATCAGCCTACGAGCAGTACTTC; CDR3 protein: CSVGRGSAYEQYF